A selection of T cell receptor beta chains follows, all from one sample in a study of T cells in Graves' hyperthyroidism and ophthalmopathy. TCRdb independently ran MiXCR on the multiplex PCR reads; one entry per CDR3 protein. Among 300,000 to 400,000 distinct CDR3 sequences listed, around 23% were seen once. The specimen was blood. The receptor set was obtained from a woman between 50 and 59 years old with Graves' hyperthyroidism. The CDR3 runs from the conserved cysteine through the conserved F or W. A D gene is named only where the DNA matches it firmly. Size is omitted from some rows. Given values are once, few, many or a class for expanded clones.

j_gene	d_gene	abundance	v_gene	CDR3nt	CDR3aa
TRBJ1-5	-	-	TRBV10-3	TGTGCCATCAGTGAGTCGGGGGGCATTAGTGAGCCCCAGCATTTT	CAISESGGISEPQHF
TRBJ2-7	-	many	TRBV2	TGTGCCAGCAGTGACCAGGGAAAATACGAGCAGTACTTC	CASSDQGKYEQYF
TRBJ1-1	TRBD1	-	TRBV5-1	TGCGCCAGCAGCGACCTGGGACAGATGAACACTGAAGCTTTCTTT	CASSDLGQMNTEAFF
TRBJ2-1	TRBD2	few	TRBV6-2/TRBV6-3	TGTGCCAGCAGTTACTCCACTAGCGGGAGGGCCAATGAGCAGTTCTTC	CASSYSTSGRANEQFF
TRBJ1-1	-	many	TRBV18	TGTGCCAGCTCAGGTTCGGAAAACACTGAAGCTTTCTTT	CASSGSENTEAFF
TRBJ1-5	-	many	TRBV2	TGTGCCAGCAGTTCCGGGACCACCGCCCCCCAGCATTTT	CASSSGTTAPQHF
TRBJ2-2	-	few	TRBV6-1	TGTGCCAGCAGTTTTGACAGTTCGAACACCGGGGAGCTGTTTTTT	CASSFDSSNTGELFF
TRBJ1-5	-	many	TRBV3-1	TGTGCCAGCAGCCACGGTAGGAGCAATCAGCCCCAGCATTTT	CASSHGRSNQPQHF
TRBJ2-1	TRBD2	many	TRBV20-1	TGCAGTGCTAGAGCCCCTTTAGCGGGAGTACTCAATGAGCAGTTCTTC	CSARAPLAGVLNEQFF
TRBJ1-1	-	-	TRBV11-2	TGTGCCAGCAGCTTCTCCGAATTCTGGACACCGAACACTGAAGCTTTCTTT	CASSFSEFWTPNTEAFF
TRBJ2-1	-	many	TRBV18	TGTGCCAGCTCACCAAATGGACGGAAGGATGAGCAGTTCTTC	CASSPNGRKDEQFF
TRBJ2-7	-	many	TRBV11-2	TGTGCCGTCCCCGCCACGGGGGGCTTAATCTACGAGCAGTACTTC	CAVPATGGLIYEQYF
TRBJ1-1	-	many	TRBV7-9	TGTGCCAGCAGCTTAGGACCCAGAGGGGACACTGAAGCTTTCTTT	CASSLGPRGDTEAFF
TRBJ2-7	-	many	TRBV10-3	TGTGCCATCAGTGAAGGCAGCAGGAGCTCCTACGAGCAGTACTTC	CAISEGSRSSYEQYF
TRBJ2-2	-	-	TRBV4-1	TGCGCCAGCAGCCGACAGGTGGGCACCGGGGAGCTGTTTTTT	CASSRQVGTGELFF
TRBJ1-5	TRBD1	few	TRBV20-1	TGCAGTGCTAGAGCCGACAGGGGCCAGCCCCAGCATTTT	CSARADRGQPQHF
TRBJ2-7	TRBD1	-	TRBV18	TGTGCCAGCTCACCACCGGTGTCAGGGGGCTATCGGGGCTACGAGCAGTACTTC	CASSPPVSGGYRGYEQYF
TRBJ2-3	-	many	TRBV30	TGTGCCTGGAGTCCTCGGGGCGCTAGCACAGATACGCAGTATTTT	CAWSPRGASTDTQYF
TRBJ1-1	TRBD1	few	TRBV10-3	TGTGCCACGCAAGGGGGCATGAACACTGAAGCTTTCTTT	CATQGGMNTEAFF
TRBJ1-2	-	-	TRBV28	TGTGCCAGCAGTTTACCGCCGGTTAACTATGGCTACACCTTC	CASSLPPVNYGYTF
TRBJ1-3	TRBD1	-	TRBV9	TGTGCCAGCAGCGGACAGGGTCTCGCTGGAAACACCATATATTTT	CASSGQGLAGNTIYF
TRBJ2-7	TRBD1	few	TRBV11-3	TGTGCCAGCAGCTTAAACCCATTCGACAGGGACGAGCAGTACTTC	CASSLNPFDRDEQYF
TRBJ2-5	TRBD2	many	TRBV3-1	TGTGCCAGCAGCCAAGCGGGAGGTCGTGGAGAGACCCAGTACTTC	CASSQAGGRGETQYF
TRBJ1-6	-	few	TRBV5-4	TGTGCCAGCAGTCCGATAGGAGGGAGCTCCTATAATTCACCCCTCCACTTT	CASSPIGGSSYNSPLHF
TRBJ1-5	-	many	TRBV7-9	TGTGCCAGCAGCTTAGAGCCAATGGATCAGCCCCAGCATTTT	CASSLEPMDQPQHF
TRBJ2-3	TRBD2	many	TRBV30	TGTGCCTGGGGGGGTCTAGCGGGAGGCCCCACAGATACGCAGTATTTT	CAWGGLAGGPTDTQYF
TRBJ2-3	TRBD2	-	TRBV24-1	TGTGCCACCAGTGAGCCACTAGCGGGGAGGGATACGCAGTATTTT	CATSEPLAGRDTQYF
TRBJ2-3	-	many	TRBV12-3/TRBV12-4	TGTGCCAGCAGTTTAGTTAGCGGCACAGATACGCAGTATTTT	CASSLVSGTDTQYF
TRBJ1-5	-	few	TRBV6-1	TGTGCCAGCAGTAGATCCTATACGAATCAGCCCCAGCATTTT	CASSRSYTNQPQHF
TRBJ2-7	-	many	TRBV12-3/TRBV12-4	TGTGCCAGCAGTCAAGACAGCGCGATCAGTACCTACGAGCAGTACTTC	CASSQDSAISTYEQYF
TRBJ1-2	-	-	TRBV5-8	TGTGCCAGCGGCCAAACAGGGCCTGGCTACACCTTC	CASGQTGPGYTF
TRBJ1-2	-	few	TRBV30	TGTGCCTGGAGAGCGGGGGGTGGCTACACCTTC	CAWRAGGGYTF
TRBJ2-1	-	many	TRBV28	TGTGCCAGCCGTAGCGGAAAGGTTGCGGGCAATGAGCAGTTCTTC	CASRSGKVAGNEQFF
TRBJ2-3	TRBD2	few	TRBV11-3	TGTGCCAGCAGCTTGAGTAGCGGGAGGGCCATAGATACGCAGTATTTT	CASSLSSGRAIDTQYF
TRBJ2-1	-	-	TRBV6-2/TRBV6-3	TGTGCCAGCAGACCCACCGAAGCGGGCGGTGAGCAGTTCTTC	CASRPTEAGGEQFF
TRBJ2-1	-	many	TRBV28	TGTGCCAGCACTCCCGCAGGGGGGGGGGCTCCCGAGCAGTTCTTC	CASTPAGGGAPEQFF
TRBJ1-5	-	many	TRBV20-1	TGCAGTATGGTAGAGCCGAGAGGTCAGCCCCAGCATTTT	CSMVEPRGQPQHF
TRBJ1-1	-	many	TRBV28	TGTGCCAGCAGTCCCGGACGGCTCACTGAAGCTTTCTTT	CASSPGRLTEAFF
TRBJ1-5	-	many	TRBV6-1	TGTGCCAGCAGTGACACGGTCGGACGTCAGCCCCAGCATTTT	CASSDTVGRQPQHF
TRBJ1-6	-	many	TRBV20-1	TGCAGTGCTAGCTACGGGGGGGTTCATAATTCACCCCTCCACTTT	CSASYGGVHNSPLHF
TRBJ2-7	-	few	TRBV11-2	TGTGCCAGCAGGGCCCCGGATGGGGCGACCTACGAGCAGTACTTC	CASRAPDGATYEQYF
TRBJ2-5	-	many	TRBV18	TGTGCCAGCTCTCCAGTAGCTAGAGAGACCCAGTACTTC	CASSPVARETQYF
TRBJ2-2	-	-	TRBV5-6	TGTGCCAGCAGCCGATTTGGTGGCACCGGGGAGCTGTTTTTT	CASSRFGGTGELFF
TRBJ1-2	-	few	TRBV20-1	TGCAGTGCTAGGAAGGCCGGGGGCCTTAACTATGGCTACACCTTC	CSARKAGGLNYGYTF
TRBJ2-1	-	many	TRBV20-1	TGCAGTGCTAGAGATGAGGGTAGCAAAGAGCAGTTCTTC	CSARDEGSKEQFF
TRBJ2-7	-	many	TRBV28	TGTGCCAGCAGATTAGCCCAAGCCGAGCAGTACTTC	CASRLAQAEQYF
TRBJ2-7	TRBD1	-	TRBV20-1	TGCAGTGCTAGAGGGACAGGGTTCGAGCAGTACTTC	CSARGTGFEQYF
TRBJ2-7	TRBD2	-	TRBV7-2	TGTGCCAGCAGCTCTGGACTAGCGGATCACGAGCAGTACTTC	CASSSGLADHEQYF
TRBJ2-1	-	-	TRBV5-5	TGTGCCAGCAGCTCCGGAGCGCTGGGTTACAATGAGCAGTTCTTC	CASSSGALGYNEQFF
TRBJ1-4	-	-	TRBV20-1	TGCAGTGCTAGAGTAACAGAAAAACTGTTTTTT	CSARVTEKLFF
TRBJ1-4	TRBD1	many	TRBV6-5	TGTGCCAGCAGTTCACAGGGGACTAATGAAAAACTGTTTTTT	CASSSQGTNEKLFF
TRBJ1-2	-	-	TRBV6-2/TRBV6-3	TGTGCCAGCAGCTACTCTCCGTATAACTATGGCTACACCTTC	CASSYSPYNYGYTF
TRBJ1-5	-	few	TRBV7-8	TGTGCCAGCAGCCTTGCTGGGGTTGCCAATCAGCCCCAGCATTTT	CASSLAGVANQPQHF
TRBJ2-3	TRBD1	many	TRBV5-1	TGCGCCAGCAGCTGGGGGGACAGGGGTGTAAATACGCAGTATTTT	CASSWGDRGVNTQYF
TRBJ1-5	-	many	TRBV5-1	TGCGCCAGCAGCCCCACAGGGTTGGGCAATCAGCCCCAGCATTTT	CASSPTGLGNQPQHF
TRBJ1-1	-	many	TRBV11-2	TGTGCCAGCAGCTTAGTGGTCGGGGGTGAGGCTTTCTTT	CASSLVVGGEAFF
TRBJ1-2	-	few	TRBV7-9	TGTGCCAGCAGCCCCGGGACAAGTGGCTTAGACGGCTACACCTTC	CASSPGTSGLDGYTF
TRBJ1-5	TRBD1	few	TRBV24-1	TGTGCCACCAGTGATCAGGGACAGGGAAACCAGCCCCAGCATTTT	CATSDQGQGNQPQHF